The entry that follows covers one T cell receptor beta chain sequence. The data were produced by immunoSEQ multiplex PCR, yet TCRdb's version contains in-frame clones alone and is incomplete. This sample has tens of thousands of clones, with around 90% found just once. Tissue processing of the graft released intraepithelial and lamina propria lymphocytes from it. The sample originates from a study of graft-versus-host responses after intestinal transplantation. This CDR3 has 14 amino acids. The V end lost 0 bases, the J end lost 4 bases, and 9 bases lay between the germline ends. Germline CDR1 SEHNR, CDR2 FQNEAQ (reference sequence).

This specimen was ileum tissue, taken 200 to 210 days after intestinal transplant. The receptor was isolated from a human patient who received an intestinal transplant, so some T cells may come from the graft donor. V is TRBV7-9 and J is TRBJ1-2; D gene unclear. In DNA form, the CDR3 reads TGTGCCAGCAGCTTAGCCGGAGACCCCTATGGCTACACCTTC. Protein: CASSLAGDPYGYTF.